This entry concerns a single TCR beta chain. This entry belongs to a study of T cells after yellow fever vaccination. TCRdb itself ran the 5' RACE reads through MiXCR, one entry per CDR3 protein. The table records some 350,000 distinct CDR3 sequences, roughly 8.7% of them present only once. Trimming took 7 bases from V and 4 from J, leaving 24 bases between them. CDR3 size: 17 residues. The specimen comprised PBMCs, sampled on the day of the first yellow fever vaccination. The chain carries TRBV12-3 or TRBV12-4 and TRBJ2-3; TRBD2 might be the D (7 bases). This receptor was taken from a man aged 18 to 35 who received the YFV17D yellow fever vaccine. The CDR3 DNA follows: TGTGCCAGCATCCGACGTGTAGCTGCGGGGGCCCCAGATACGCAGTATTTT. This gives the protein CASIRRVAAGAPDTQYF.